Listed here are 20 T cell receptor beta chains from one sample, sequenced in a study of Ad26.COV2.S vaccination and SARS-CoV-2 variants. The protocol was immunoSEQ multiplex PCR, while the TCRdb copy is restricted to in-frame clones and leaves out a portion. The sample yields about 350,000 clones, about 86% seen once. Treatment denoted: roughly 20 received Ad26.COV2.S at low or high dose, single or two shots; 5 received placebo; per-sample allocation not given. All samples were drawn on day 63, counting from the first vaccine or placebo injection. The sequences come from peripheral blood, collected in a trial of Ad26.COV2.S vaccine versus placebo. The receptors derive from a person aged 18-60 years who received the Ad26.COV2.S COVID-19 vaccine or a placebo.

The V and J genes are TRBV13 and TRBJ2-1, with 13 bases aligning to TRBD2. J lost 10 bases, V lost 6 bases, and 9 bases had no gene match. Per the germline V gene, CDR1 is PRHDT and CDR2 is FYEKMQ (reference sequence). CDR3 length: 15 amino acids. CDR3 in DNA: TGTGCCAGCAGGTCGACTAGCGGGGGGCCCAACGAGCAGTTCTTC. This sequence encodes CASRSTSGGPNEQFF. Full variable domain (rest looked up from reference TRBV13 and TRBJ2-1): AAGVIQSPRHLIKEKRETATLKCYPIPRHDTVYWYQQGPGQDPQFLISFYEKMQSDKGSIPDRFSAQQFSDYHSELNMSSLELGDSALYFCASRSTSGGPNEQFFGPGTRLTVL.

V is TRBV5-5 and J is TRBJ1-5; 8 bases are shared with TRBD1. The V gene end was trimmed by 3 bases and the J gene end by 2 bases; junction bases not matched to a gene: 4. The CDR3 consists of 15 residues. The germline CDR1 and CDR2 sequences are SGHKS and YYEKEE (reference sequence). The CDR3 loop is CASSSQGVGNQPQHF. DNA for the CDR3: TGTGCCAGCAGCTCACAGGGGGTAGGCAATCAGCCCCAGCATTTT.

The chain couples TRBV9 to TRBJ1-1, with D tentatively TRBD1 (5 bases). Germline V gene data show CDR1 as SGDLS and CDR2 as YYNGEE. The CDR3 has 12 residues. With 3 bases removed from V and 5 bases from J, the gap between germline ends came to 8 bases. CDR3 region: CASSAGGTEAFF. The CDR3 nucleotides are TGTGCCAGCAGCGCCGGGGGGACTGAAGCTTTCTTT.

V and J are TRBV4-3 and TRBJ1-6, with TRBD1 identical over 7 bases. Germline CDR1 and CDR2: LGHNA and YSLEER. This CDR3 comprises 15 residues. Trimming cost V 0 bases and J 13 bases; bases outside gene matches: 9. The CDR3 nucleotides are TGCGCCAGCAGCCAAGATCGGGGGGGGACAGTCCCCCTCCACTTT. This codes for CASSQDRGGTVPLHF.

This chain's CDR3 is CASSLSAGNEQFF. As DNA, the CDR3 is TGTGCCAGCAGTTTATCGGCGGGCAATGAGCAGTTCTTC. The chain combines TRBV27 with TRBJ2-1; D might be TRBD2 (5 bases). Germline V gene lookup returns CDR1 MNHEY and CDR2 SMNVEV (reference sequence). The CDR3 covers 13 residues. Trimming took 0 bases from V and 6 from J, leaving 6 bases between them.

The chain employs TRBV19 and TRBJ1-5; D is unclear. This CDR3 comprises 14 residues. V was cut by 4 bases and J by 0 bases, with 7 bases left in between. Germline V gives CDR1 LNHDA, CDR2 SQIVND (reference sequence). DNA for the CDR3: TGTGCCAGTAGTACCGAATCTAGCAATCAGCCCCAGCATTTT. Translating it yields CASSTESSNQPQHF.

This chain joins TRBV4-1 and TRBJ1-1, with D tentatively TRBD1 (5 bases). The V end lost 1 base, the J end lost 6 bases, and 9 bases lay between the germline ends. CDR1 is MGHRA, CDR2 YSYEKL, per germline. The length of the CDR3 is 13 residues. The CDR3: CASSQAGHPEAFF. The CDR3 nucleotides are TGCGCCAGCAGCCAAGCCGGACACCCTGAAGCTTTCTTT.

The CDR3 reads CATSRDYVEGDGYTF. CDR3 bases: TGTGCCACCAGCAGAGATTACGTGGAGGGGGATGGCTACACCTTC. The chain uses TRBV15 and TRBJ1-2; D may be TRBD1 (6 bases). The length of the CDR3 is 15 residues. Trimming removed 0 bases at V and 6 bases at J, with 14 bases between. Germline CDR1 is LNHNV and CDR2 is YYDKDF (reference sequence).

The V and J genes are TRBV7-2 and TRBJ2-3; no reliable D call. The germline CDR1 and CDR2 sequences are SGHTA and FQGNSA. V was shortened by 5 bases and J by 3 bases, with 21 bases between the two germline ends. This CDR3 comprises 17 residues. The CDR3 DNA sequence: TGTGCCAGCAGCCCTACAAATTCCATAACTGCGACAGATACGCAGTATTTT. It encodes CASSPTNSITATDTQYF.

The chain carries TRBV4-2 and TRBJ1-2; D ambiguous. Germline V gene lookup returns CDR1 LGHNA and CDR2 YNFKEQ. The CDR3 has 14 amino acids. Trimming shortened V by 4 bases and J by 4 bases, and 13 bases separated the two germline ends. The CDR3 protein is CASSPPGTGYGYTF. The CDR3 region has the DNA TGTGCCAGCAGCCCCCCCGGCACGGGCTATGGCTACACCTTC.

The rearrangement uses TRBV28 and TRBJ2-7, with 7 bases matching TRBD2. Germline-derived CDR1 and CDR2 are MDHEN and SYDVKM. The CDR3 spans 12 residues. Trimming at V came to 8 bases and at J to 7 bases, leaving 8 bases not matched to a gene. CDR3 coding DNA: TGTGCCAGCCGGGACTATTCCAGGGAGCAGTACTTC. This encodes CASRDYSREQYF.

The V gene is TRBV10-2, the J gene TRBJ2-3; D possibly corresponds to TRBD2 (6 bases). V shed 7 bases and J shed 4 bases, with 15 bases lying between them. The CDR3 is 14 amino acids. Germline CDR1 is WSHSY and CDR2 is SAAADI. The CDR3 nucleotides read TGCGCCAGCAAGGCGGGGTCCTCGGCAGATACGCAGTATTTT. This encodes CASKAGSSADTQYF.

The V and J genes are TRBV13 and TRBJ1-1, with D unclear. The CDR3 is made up of 12 amino acids. Per germline, CDR1 PRHDT and CDR2 FYEKMQ (reference sequence). Between the trimmed V and J ends, which lost 5 bases and 7 bases, there was a span of 11 bases. The CDR3 is CASSVFEGEAFF. For the CDR3, the DNA is TGTGCCAGCAGCGTCTTTGAGGGTGAAGCTTTCTTT.

The genes are TRBV4-2 and TRBJ2-2; 8 positions match TRBD2. CDR1 LGHNA and CDR2 YNFKEQ come from the germline V gene. J gave up 7 bases and V 1 base, and 11 bases lay outside the gene matches. The CDR3 has 17 residues. CDR3 bases: TGTGCCAGCAGCCAAGTAGGTTTAGTAGCGGGGAACGGGGAGCTGTTTTTT. Encoded protein: CASSQVGLVAGNGELFF.

Only a few counts were recorded for this clone. The V and J genes are TRBV27 and TRBJ1-1, with a possible D match to TRBD1 (5 bases). Germline assignment: CDR1 MNHEY and CDR2 SMNVEV (reference sequence). Trimming left V 4 bases short and J 4 bases short, with 13 bases between. The CDR3 has 14 residues. The DNA for the CDR3 is TGTGCCAGCAGTTGGGGGGAACCTTCCACTGAAGCTTTCTTT. It is translated as CASSWGEPSTEAFF.

V and J are TRBV9 and TRBJ1-1; D is uncertain. Germline V gives CDR1 SGDLS, CDR2 YYNGEE. This CDR3 contains 13 residues. V lost 3 bases, J lost 11 bases, and 17 bases lay in between. CDR3 sequence reads: CASSGPPAPEAFF. The CDR3 DNA follows: TGTGCCAGCAGCGGGCCGCCGGCCCCGGAGGCTTTCTTT.

This clone was seen only a few times. V usage is TRBV28 and J usage is TRBJ2-5, with D possibly TRBD2 on 5 matching bases. Germline CDR1 and CDR2: MDHEN and SYDVKM. The V end lost 5 bases, the J end lost 7 bases, and 17 bases lay between the germline ends. CDR3 length: 14 amino acids. The CDR3 region has the DNA TGTGCCAGCAGTACCATATCGCACGGAGGGACCCAGTACTTC. This encodes CASSTISHGGTQYF. Complete variable domain (other parts from reference TRBV28 and TRBJ2-5): DVKVTQSSRYLVKRTGEKVFLECVQDMDHENMFWYRQDPGLGLRLIYFSYDVKMKEKGDIPEGYSVSREKKERFSLILESASTNQTSMYLCASSTISHGGTQYFGPGTRLLVL.

V usage is TRBV5-1 and J usage is TRBJ1-4; D remains ambiguous. This CDR3 has 16 residues. Deletions cut 2 bases from V and 0 bases from J, with 11 bases between. CDR1 and CDR2 (germline): SGHRS, YFSETQ. Here the CDR3 DNA reads TGCGCCAGCAGCTTCCGCGGTGATACAACTAATGAAAAACTGTTTTTT. The encoded protein is CASSFRGDTTNEKLFF.

The rearrangement links TRBV7-2 to TRBJ2-1; perhaps TRBD2 as D (6 bases). CDR3 length: 15 amino acids. Trimming took 0 bases from V and 7 from J, leaving 13 bases between them. CDR1 and CDR2 (germline): SGHTA, FQGNSA. The CDR3 bases are TGTGCCAGCAGCTTAGCGGGACTTCGGGGTAATGAGCAGTTCTTC. It codes for CASSLAGLRGNEQFF. The entire variable domain, with the rest obtained from reference TRBV7-2 and TRBJ2-1, is as follows: GAGVSQSPSNKVTEKGKDVELRCDPISGHTALYWYRQSLGQGLEFLIYFQGNSAPDKSGLPSDRFSAERTGGSVSTLTIQRTQQEDSAVYLCASSLAGLRGNEQFFGPGTRLTVL.

The chain couples TRBV4-1 to TRBJ2-1; TRBD2 agrees at 7 bases. The CDR3 runs 16 residues. Looked up from germline, CDR1 is MGHRA and CDR2 is YSYEKL. The V gene end was trimmed by 0 bases and the J gene end by 4 bases; junction bases not matched to a gene: 6. The DNA for the CDR3 is TGCGCCAGCAGCCAAGAGGCTAGCGGACTGTACAATGAGCAGTTCTTC. It specifies CASSQEASGLYNEQFF.